This TCR beta chain stems from a study of technical replicates of blood from several donors. This CDR3 is built from 13 residues. Germline assignment: CDR1 MNHEY and CDR2 SVGAGI. V was cut by 8 bases and J by 7 bases, with 15 bases left in between. Method: immunoSEQ multiplex PCR; TCRdb's copy keeps in-frame clones and lacks some. The sample consists of roughly 71,000 clones, approximately 94% of them appearing once. Sequencing was done on a sample of T cells isolated from PBMCs. The V and J genes are TRBV6-5 and TRBJ2-1; D might be TRBD1 (5 bases). The sequence derives from a human donor in good health. The CDR3 is CASGARFTNEQFF. As DNA, the CDR3 is TGTGCCAGCGGGGCGCGGTTCACTAATGAGCAGTTCTTC.